At least ten counts were recorded for the clone carrying this T cell receptor (beta chain). These data belong to a study of human T cells and chemical hapten exposure. The library tagged each cDNA molecule with unique molecular identifiers. A single record per CDR3 protein comes from TCRdb applying MiXCR to the RACE reads. The sample lists some 32,000 distinct CDR3 sequences; 4.5% to 7.5% were seen once. V gave up 0 bases and J gave up 6 bases, with 20 bases separating them. Germline V gene data show CDR1 as MGHRA and CDR2 as YSYEKL. This CDR3 comprises 17 residues. The time point denotes: patch test 3, about 24 weeks after DPC sensitization. As to treatment: therapeutic diphenylcyclopropenone sensitization with weekly scalp DPC.

The chain has TRBV4-1 and TRBJ1-2; TRBD1 is a possible D gene (5 bases). The sample in question was whole blood, obtained in connection with sensitization to the hapten diphenylcyclopropenone (DPC). The receptor was isolated from a man under 40 with alopecia areata. Some clones in this sample may be carry-over from other donors' samples. This CDR3 reads CASSQEWGAGREDGYTF. The CDR3 region has the DNA TGCGCCAGCAGCCAAGAGTGGGGCGCAGGAAGGGAGGATGGCTACACCTTC.